This entry concerns a single TCR beta chain. Its specificity is not known. Other DNA sequences within the sample encode an identical CDR3. Genomic DNA came from 70 million to 100 million PBMCs in unsorted samples. This entry comes from a study of shared clonotypes between healthy human individuals. V lost 6 bases and J 4 bases, leaving 7 bases between the germline ends. Germline V gene sequence: CDR1 MDHEN, CDR2 SYDVKM. The length of the CDR3 is 12 residues. An assay was performed, and its level was deep. Clones were read by immunoSEQ multiplex PCR, and TCRdb kept only the in-frame ones, dropping some. The table has about 460,000 clones, roughly 80% seen once. Study-level points and caveats: Sequencing depth was a factor that was expected to affect clonotype sharing among donors.

The rearrangement joins TRBV28 to TRBJ1-5, with D hard to call. The receptor's source is a woman between 40 and 50 years old in good health. Some clones in this sample may be carry-over from other donors' samples. Sample: PBMCs. CDR3 in amino acids: CASSLGNQPQHF. The DNA of the CDR3 is TGTGCCAGCAGCCTGGGAAATCAGCCCCAGCATTTT.